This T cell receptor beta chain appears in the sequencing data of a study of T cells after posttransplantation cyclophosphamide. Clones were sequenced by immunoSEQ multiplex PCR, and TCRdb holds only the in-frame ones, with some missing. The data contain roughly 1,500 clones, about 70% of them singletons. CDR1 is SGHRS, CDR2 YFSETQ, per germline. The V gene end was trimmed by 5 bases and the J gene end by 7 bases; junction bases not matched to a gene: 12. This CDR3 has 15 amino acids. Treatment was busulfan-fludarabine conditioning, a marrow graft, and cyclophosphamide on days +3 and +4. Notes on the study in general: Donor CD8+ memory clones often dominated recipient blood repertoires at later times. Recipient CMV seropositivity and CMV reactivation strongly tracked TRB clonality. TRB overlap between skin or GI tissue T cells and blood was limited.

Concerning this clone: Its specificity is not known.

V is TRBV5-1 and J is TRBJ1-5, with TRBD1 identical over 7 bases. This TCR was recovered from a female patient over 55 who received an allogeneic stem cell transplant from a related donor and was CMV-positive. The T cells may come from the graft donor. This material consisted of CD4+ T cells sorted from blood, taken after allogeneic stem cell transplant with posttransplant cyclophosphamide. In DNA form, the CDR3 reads TGCGCCAGCAGTCGGGAGGGGACAGAGTACCAGCCCCAGCATTTT. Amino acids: CASSREGTEYQPQHF. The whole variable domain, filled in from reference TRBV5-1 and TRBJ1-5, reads KAGVTQTPRYLIKTRGQQVTLSCSPISGHRSVSWYQQTPGQGLQFLFEYFSETQRNKGNFPGRFSGRQFSNSRSEMNVSTLELGDSALYLCASSREGTEYQPQHFGDGTRLSIL.